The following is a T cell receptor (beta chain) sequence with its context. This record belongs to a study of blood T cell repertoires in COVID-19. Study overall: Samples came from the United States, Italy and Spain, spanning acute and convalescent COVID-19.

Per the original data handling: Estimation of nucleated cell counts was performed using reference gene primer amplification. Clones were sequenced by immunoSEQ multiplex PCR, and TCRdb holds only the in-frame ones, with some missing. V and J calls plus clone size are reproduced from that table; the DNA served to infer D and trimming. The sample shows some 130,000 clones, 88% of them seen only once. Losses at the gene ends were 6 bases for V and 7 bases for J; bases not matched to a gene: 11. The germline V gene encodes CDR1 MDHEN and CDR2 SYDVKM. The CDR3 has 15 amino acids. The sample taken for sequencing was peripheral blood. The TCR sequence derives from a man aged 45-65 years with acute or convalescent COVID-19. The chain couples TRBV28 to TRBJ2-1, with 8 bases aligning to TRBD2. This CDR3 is CASRTPGLGTNEQFF. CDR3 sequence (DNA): TGTGCCAGCAGGACCCCGGGACTAGGGACGAATGAGCAGTTCTTC.